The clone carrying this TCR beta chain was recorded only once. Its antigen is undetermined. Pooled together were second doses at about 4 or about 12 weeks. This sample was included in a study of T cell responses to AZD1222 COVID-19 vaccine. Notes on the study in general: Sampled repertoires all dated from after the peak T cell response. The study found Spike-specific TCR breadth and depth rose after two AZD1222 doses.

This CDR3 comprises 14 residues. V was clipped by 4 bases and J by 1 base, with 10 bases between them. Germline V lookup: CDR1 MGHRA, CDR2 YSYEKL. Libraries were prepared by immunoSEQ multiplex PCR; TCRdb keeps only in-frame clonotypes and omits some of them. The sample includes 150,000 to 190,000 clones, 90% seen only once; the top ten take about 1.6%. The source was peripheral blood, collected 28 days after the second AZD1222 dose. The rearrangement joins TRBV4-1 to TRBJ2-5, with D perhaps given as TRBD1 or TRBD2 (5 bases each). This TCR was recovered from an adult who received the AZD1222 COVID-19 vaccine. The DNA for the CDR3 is TGCGCCAGCAGCCTGAAGGGGACCCAAGAGACCCAGTACTTC. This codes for CASSLKGTQETQYF.